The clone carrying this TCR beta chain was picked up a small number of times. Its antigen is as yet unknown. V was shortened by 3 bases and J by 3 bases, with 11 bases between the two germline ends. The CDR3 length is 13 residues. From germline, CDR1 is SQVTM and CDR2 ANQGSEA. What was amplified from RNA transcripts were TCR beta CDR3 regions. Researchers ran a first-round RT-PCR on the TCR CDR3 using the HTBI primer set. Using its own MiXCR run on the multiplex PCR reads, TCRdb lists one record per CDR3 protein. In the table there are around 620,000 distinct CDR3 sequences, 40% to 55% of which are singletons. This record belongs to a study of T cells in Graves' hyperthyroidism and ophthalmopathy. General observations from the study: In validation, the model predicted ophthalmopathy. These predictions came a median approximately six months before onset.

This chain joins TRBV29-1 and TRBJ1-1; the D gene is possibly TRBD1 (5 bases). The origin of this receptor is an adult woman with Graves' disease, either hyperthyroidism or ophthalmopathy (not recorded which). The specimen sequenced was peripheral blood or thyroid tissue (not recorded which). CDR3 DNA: TGCAGCGTTGATAGTGGGGGGGACACTGAAGCTTTCTTT. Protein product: CSVDSGGDTEAFF.